The source of this TCR beta chain is a study of T cell changes during pregnancy in multiple sclerosis. Libraries were prepared by immunoSEQ multiplex PCR; TCRdb keeps only in-frame clonotypes and omits some of them. The repertoire includes some 80,000 clones, roughly 90% of them detected once, and approximately 0.88% sits in the top ten. CDR1 is MNHNS, CDR2 SASEGT, per germline. The CDR3 spans 14 residues. V gave up 7 bases and J gave up 4 bases; unmatched junction bases: 5. V and J are TRBV6-1 and TRBJ2-3; TRBD1 matches 10 bases. This specimen was peripheral blood, taken in the first trimester of pregnancy. The clonotype originates from a female donor in good health, enrolled as a control in a pregnancy study. CDR3 sequence: CASTLDRGPDTQYF. The DNA for the CDR3 is TGTGCCAGCACCCTAGACAGGGGGCCAGATACGCAGTATTTT.